This T cell receptor (beta chain) was sequenced in a study of response to subunit inactivated influenza vaccine (dated 2018 in TCRdb). For the wider study: Deep quantitative T cell receptor repertoire profiling was used in the study to track responses to a trivalent subunit inactivated influenza vaccine.

General study outcomes and caveats: It was suggested by the authors that each seasonal influenza vaccination may recruit only a limited number of new T cells.

Library generation was performed with RT-PCR. Sequenced using an Illumina HiSeq 2500. The raw public reads went through TCRdb reprocessing: fastp at Q25, MiXCR clone calling, in-frame beta chains kept. Records with the same CDR3 protein are collapsed into one entry carrying the most frequent genes and DNA. The sample table holds about 650,000 distinct CDR3 sequences, of which about 15% were seen once. Clones ranked in the top ten supply 6.5% to 8% of the sample. For this clonotype: Its antigen is unknown. It has no much larger one-base neighbor in the sample; base qualities were not kept.

Sequenced here: PBMCs from blood, sampled 14 to 15 days before vaccination. This sequence was found in a man aged 50 or older who received an inactivated influenza vaccine. Donor details come from another sample of the same person, matched by shared clones.

The nucleotide sequence is TGTGCCAGCAGCAGGCGGACAGGGAACACCCTTAACACCGGGGAGCTGTTTTTT. This encodes CASSRRTGNTLNTGELFF. The sequence joins TRBV11-2 to TRBJ2-2; TRBD1 matches 8 bases in the middle. The CDR3 spans 18 residues, from the cysteine through the phenylalanine. This entry keeps only the CDR3 DNA: 54 bases, framed from base 1. Trimming takes 5 bases off V and 2 bases off J; junction bases not matched to a gene: 13. From a lookup of the germline V gene, CDR1 and CDR2 are SGHAT and FQNNGV.